This TCR beta chain derives from a study of beta chain features in type 1 diabetes (dated by TCRdb to between 2018 and 2020). Regarding the research as a whole: Mean age, gender distribution, total cell number and subset yield did not differ between patients and healthy donors. A total of some 100,000,000 sorted cells were examined across all samples, and the number of cells per subset was strongly correlated with RNA yield. The study compared TCRB repertoires of sorted circulating CD4+ T cell subsets between recently diagnosed type 1 diabetes patients and matched healthy donors. Naive and central memory subsets were obtained from all 30 or so donors, but regulatory and stem cell-like memory subsets were isolated from only 8 patients and 8 healthy donors.

Study-level results and caveats: Because cDNA was sequenced instead of genomic DNA, highly expressing activated cells could be over-represented, though the groups showed no difference in activation or CD3 levels. Because the HLA sub-analyses included only small numbers of individuals, any influence of HLA type on TCRB rearrangement was left unresolved. In all four CD4+ subsets, TCRB CDR3 length was moderately but significantly shorter in type 1 diabetes patients. The naive, central memory and regulatory TCRB repertoires appeared to resemble one another more closely among patients than among healthy donors. Fewer insertions and more nucleotide deletions at VDJ recombination sites were observed in patients with type 1 diabetes, implying thymic rearrangement abnormalities. Shorter templates might have been favored by PCR, but patient and control samples were amplified and corrected together, so both groups would have been affected equally by any skew.

All of the isolated RNA was reverse transcribed with the High Capacity cDNA Reverse Transcription Kit, so expressed TCRB transcripts were sequenced. Naive, central memory and regulatory T cell samples underwent deep immunoSEQ sequencing, averaging approximately 3.5 million total reads per sample. Sorted cells were lysed in RLT buffer, and RNA was extracted using DNase-treated RNeasy Micro or Mini kits according to cell number. Each cell subset was processed separately to prevent cross-contamination, with patient and healthy donor samples processed together. Using the immunoSEQ multiplex PCR, TCRB sequences were amplified from cDNA into 87-bp fragments spanning the CDR3 region. Amplicons were sequenced on the Illumina HiSeq platform. For the original study's pipeline: Synthetic template baselines were used to correct PCR bias computationally, reads within Hamming distance 2 were collapsed together, and singletons that could not be merged were discarded. Reads were aligned to IMGT to assign V, D and J genes, CDR3 length, and insertions or deletions at six rearrangement sites. Within each subset, clonotype counts were normalized to the number of sorted cells before true diversity and Gini coefficients were calculated with the tcR R package. The overlap coefficient, calculated on TCRB nucleotide sequences, was used to quantify repertoire sharing. TCRdb took over this immuneACCESS table, retaining in-frame rearrangements with V and J assigned. Such tables are incomplete; in checked studies, under half of the missing clones stem from an unresolved V gene, and the remainder is unexplained. V and J calls plus clone size are reproduced from that table; the DNA served to infer D and trimming. Across this sample there are around 190,000 clones, with 13% seen only once. The biggest ten clones account for about 0.66% of the sample.

On this clone itself: The antigen it recognizes is unknown. Base qualities were left out, and no much larger clone turns up one base away.

The CDR3, from cysteine to phenylalanine, totals 14 residues. Just CDR3 DNA is preserved here, 42 bases in frame from base 1. V loses 3 bases of germline sequence and J loses 4 bases, and the interval between the two ends is 13 bases. The germline V gene yields KGHSH for CDR1 and LQKENI for CDR2. From each donor, a single peripheral blood sample of around 120 mL on average was drawn into heparinised tubes. A BD FACSAria II and a panel including CD45RO, CCR7, CD25, CD127, CD95 and CD27 were used to sort naive, central memory, regulatory and stem cell-like memory CD4+ T cells. All sorted populations exceeded 95% purity. PBMCs were isolated immediately by Lymphoprep density gradient centrifugation and stained directly without culture. To minimize batch effects, samples were stained and sorted in pairs, one healthy donor with one patient per experiment.

Input material: central memory CD4+ T cells from blood. The clonotype was recovered from a woman between 18 and 29 years old in good health. The V gene is TRBV18 and the J gene is TRBJ2-7; the D gene is possibly TRBD1, with 6 bases matching. The CDR3 reads CASSPGQHMYEQYF. In nucleotides, the sequence is TGTGCCAGCTCACCGGGACAACACATGTACGAGCAGTACTTC. Outside the CDR3, residues come from the reference TRBV18 and TRBJ2-7 proteins, so the full variable domain is: NAGVMQNPRHLVRRRGQEARLRCSPMKGHSHVYWYRQLPEEGLKFMVYLQKENIIDESGMPKERFSAEFPKEGPSILRIQQVVRGDSAAYFCASSPGQHMYEQYFGPGTRLTVT.